A selection of T cell receptor beta chains follows, all from one sample in a study of CD8 T cell repertoires and HIV-1 epitope variants. These receptors' targets are unknown. Using immunoSEQ multiplex PCR, the repertoire was profiled, and TCRdb retains in-frame clones only, with some absent. Here the sample spans under 2,500 clones, 72% being singletons. Sequencing was done on a sample of cultured CD8+ T cells derived from PBMCs. The receptors originated from a male donor with HIV. Each CDR3 is given with its conserved first and last residue. Fields, in order: CDR3 DNA, CDR3 protein, V gene, clone size, J gene, D gene. The D gene is left open where the match is weak. Where a row states a size, it is once, few, many or the class of an expanded clone; other rows omit it.

CDR3nt: TGTGCCAGCAGGAAAACTTTAGCTACACATCGCACTGAAGCTTTCTTT; CDR3aa: CASRKTLATHRTEAFF; v_gene: TRBV21-1; abundance: once; j_gene: TRBJ1-1; d_gene: .
CDR3nt: TGTGCCAGCAGCCAAGTGAGGGACAGCTATGGCTACACCTTC; CDR3aa: CASSQVRDSYGYTF; v_gene: TRBV4-2; abundance: few; j_gene: TRBJ1-2; d_gene: TRBD1
CDR3nt: TGTGCCAGCAGCGGGACAGGCTACGAGCAGTACTTC; CDR3aa: CASSGTGYEQYF; v_gene: TRBV6-1; abundance: .; j_gene: TRBJ2-7; d_gene: TRBD1
CDR3nt: TGTGCCAGCAGTCAGGGGAGCTACGAGCAGTACTTC; CDR3aa: CASSQGSYEQYF; v_gene: TRBV28; abundance: .; j_gene: TRBJ2-7; d_gene: .
CDR3nt: TGTGCCAGCAGCTCAATTGGACAGCCCACAGATACGCAGTATTTT; CDR3aa: CASSSIGQPTDTQYF; v_gene: TRBV7-9; abundance: few; j_gene: TRBJ2-3; d_gene: .
CDR3nt: TGTGCCAGCAGGACAGGAGAGGTCACTGAAGCTTTCTTT; CDR3aa: CASRTGEVTEAFF; v_gene: TRBV28; abundance: .; j_gene: TRBJ1-1; d_gene: .
CDR3nt: TGTGCCATCAGTGTTAGTGGACAGAACAATGAGCAGTTCTTC; CDR3aa: CAISVSGQNNEQFF; v_gene: TRBV10-3; abundance: .; j_gene: TRBJ2-1; d_gene: .
CDR3nt: TGTGCCAGCAGCCCCACTAGCGGGAAAGATACAGATACGCAGTATTTT; CDR3aa: CASSPTSGKDTDTQYF; v_gene: TRBV5-8; abundance: few; j_gene: TRBJ2-3; d_gene: TRBD2
CDR3nt: TGTGCCAGCAGCCCTTGGCCGGTAGAATTGGACTATGGCTACACCTTC; CDR3aa: CASSPWPVELDYGYTF; v_gene: TRBV5-8; abundance: .; j_gene: TRBJ1-2; d_gene: .
CDR3nt: TGTGCCAGCAGCTTGGCCAGTGAATTCGACAGGGGACTCATCTACGAGCAGTACTTC; CDR3aa: CASSLASEFDRGLIYEQYF; v_gene: TRBV5-6; abundance: .; j_gene: TRBJ2-7; d_gene: TRBD1
CDR3nt: TGCGCCAGCAGCCAAGATAAGCGGGGGGCGGGAGAGACCCAGTACTTC; CDR3aa: CASSQDKRGAGETQYF; v_gene: TRBV4-3; abundance: once; j_gene: TRBJ2-5; d_gene: TRBD2
CDR3nt: TGTGCCAGTACTATTTTTAATGGCAATCAGCCCCAGCATTTT; CDR3aa: CASTIFNGNQPQHF; v_gene: TRBV19; abundance: .; j_gene: TRBJ1-5; d_gene: .
CDR3nt: TGCGCCAGCAGCCCGCTAGGACGGACACTTCCCTCCTACGAGCAGTACTTC; CDR3aa: CASSPLGRTLPSYEQYF; v_gene: TRBV5-1; abundance: .; j_gene: TRBJ2-7; d_gene: .
CDR3nt: TGTGCCAGCAGCTTAGAGAATCAGCCCCAGCATTTT; CDR3aa: CASSLENQPQHF; v_gene: TRBV7-9; abundance: few; j_gene: TRBJ1-5; d_gene: .
CDR3nt: TGCGCCAGCAGGAGTAGCGGGAGGGCCACTAGCACAGATACGCAGTATTTT; CDR3aa: CASRSSGRATSTDTQYF; v_gene: TRBV10-1; abundance: .; j_gene: TRBJ2-3; d_gene: TRBD2
CDR3nt: TGTGCCAGCAGTTTATCCGGTGTCGCCACTGAAGCTTTCTTT; CDR3aa: CASSLSGVATEAFF; v_gene: TRBV27; abundance: .; j_gene: TRBJ1-1; d_gene: .
CDR3nt: TGTGCCAGCAGCTCCAGGGTCTCTGGAAACACCATATATTTT; CDR3aa: CASSSRVSGNTIYF; v_gene: TRBV5-4; abundance: .; j_gene: TRBJ1-3; d_gene: .
CDR3nt: TGCGCCAGCAGCCTAGCGGGAGCGGTCCAGTACGAGCAGTACTTC; CDR3aa: CASSLAGAVQYEQYF; v_gene: TRBV5-1; abundance: .; j_gene: TRBJ2-7; d_gene: TRBD2
CDR3nt: TGTGCCACCTCCGCGGGGGGCGAGCAGTACTTC; CDR3aa: CATSAGGEQYF; v_gene: TRBV10-3; abundance: .; j_gene: TRBJ2-7; d_gene: TRBD2
CDR3nt: TGTGCCAGCAGCCCCCTCGGGGGGGCGGGGGGCCACAATGAGCAGTTCTTC; CDR3aa: CASSPLGGAGGHNEQFF; v_gene: TRBV7-3; abundance: .; j_gene: TRBJ2-1; d_gene: TRBD2
CDR3nt: TGTGCCAGCCAAGAGGCCTCGGATGAAAAACTGTTTTTT; CDR3aa: CASQEASDEKLFF; v_gene: TRBV6-5; abundance: .; j_gene: TRBJ1-4; d_gene: .
CDR3nt: TGTGCCAGTAGTATTGGCGGGGCAGCCCTTGAAGCTTTCTTT; CDR3aa: CASSIGGAALEAFF; v_gene: TRBV19; abundance: .; j_gene: TRBJ1-1; d_gene: .
CDR3nt: TGTGCCAGCAGTTACTCTTGGGACACCTACGAGCAGTACTTC; CDR3aa: CASSYSWDTYEQYF; v_gene: TRBV6-5; abundance: .; j_gene: TRBJ2-7; d_gene: .
CDR3nt: TGTGCCAGCAGCTTGGGGCTAGCGGGGGTCCACAATGAGCAGTTCTTC; CDR3aa: CASSLGLAGVHNEQFF; v_gene: TRBV5-8; abundance: once; j_gene: TRBJ2-1; d_gene: TRBD2
CDR3nt: TGTGCCAGCAGCAGGACTAGCAGGGGGCATAATTCACCCCTCCACTTT; CDR3aa: CASSRTSRGHNSPLHF; v_gene: TRBV27; abundance: .; j_gene: TRBJ1-6; d_gene: TRBD1
CDR3nt: TGTGCCAGCAGCAACCCGACAGCGACAGATACGCAGTATTTT; CDR3aa: CASSNPTATDTQYF; v_gene: TRBV7-3; abundance: .; j_gene: TRBJ2-3; d_gene: .
CDR3nt: TGCGCCAGCAGCCAAGATCGGACAGGGGGCTATGGCTACACCTTC; CDR3aa: CASSQDRTGGYGYTF; v_gene: TRBV4-1; abundance: .; j_gene: TRBJ1-2; d_gene: TRBD1
CDR3nt: TGTGCCAGCAGTGAGACTAGCGGGAGGCCAGATACGCAGTATTTT; CDR3aa: CASSETSGRPDTQYF; v_gene: TRBV6-1; abundance: .; j_gene: TRBJ2-3; d_gene: TRBD2
CDR3nt: TGTGCCAGCAGGGACTCAGGGAACACTGAAGCTTTCTTT; CDR3aa: CASRDSGNTEAFF; v_gene: TRBV7-3; abundance: .; j_gene: TRBJ1-1; d_gene: .
CDR3nt: TGTGCCAGCAGCTACCTTGGGACGGCCTACGAGCAGTACTTC; CDR3aa: CASSYLGTAYEQYF; v_gene: TRBV7-2; abundance: .; j_gene: TRBJ2-7; d_gene: .
CDR3nt: TGTGCCAGCAGCGTAGGTCCCGGGGAGCTGTTTTTT; CDR3aa: CASSVGPGELFF; v_gene: TRBV9; abundance: .; j_gene: TRBJ2-2; d_gene: .
CDR3nt: TGTGCCAGCAGCCCGGGACTAGCAGACTACGAGCAGTACTTC; CDR3aa: CASSPGLADYEQYF; v_gene: TRBV5-6; abundance: .; j_gene: TRBJ2-7; d_gene: TRBD2
CDR3nt: TGTGCCAGCAGCCCGTGGGACAGTCTGAACACTGAAGCTTTCTTT; CDR3aa: CASSPWDSLNTEAFF; v_gene: TRBV7-8; abundance: .; j_gene: TRBJ1-1; d_gene: TRBD1
CDR3nt: TGTGCCAGCGGCTTATATCCCTTGGACCTTAACTATGGCTACACCTTC; CDR3aa: CASGLYPLDLNYGYTF; v_gene: TRBV28; abundance: hyperexpanded; j_gene: TRBJ1-2; d_gene: .
CDR3nt: TGTGCCAGCAGTGAATCTAGCGGGACGACGCGCGAGCAGTACTTC; CDR3aa: CASSESSGTTREQYF; v_gene: TRBV6-1; abundance: .; j_gene: TRBJ2-7; d_gene: TRBD2
CDR3nt: TGTGCCAGCAGCCTAGAGTGGGAGAGTACGATCCAAGAGACCCAGTACTTC; CDR3aa: CASSLEWESTIQETQYF; v_gene: TRBV7-6; abundance: .; j_gene: TRBJ2-5; d_gene: .
CDR3nt: TGCGCCAGCAGTCCGGACCCGTCCACAGATACGCAGTATTTT; CDR3aa: CASSPDPSTDTQYF; v_gene: TRBV10-1; abundance: .; j_gene: TRBJ2-3; d_gene: .
CDR3nt: TGTGCCAGCAGCCCGACTAGCGGGATCTACGAGCAGTACTTC; CDR3aa: CASSPTSGIYEQYF; v_gene: TRBV7-9; abundance: few; j_gene: TRBJ2-7; d_gene: TRBD2
CDR3nt: TGTGCCATCAGATCGGCGGGGCAGGGGCACTACGAGCAGTACTTC; CDR3aa: CAIRSAGQGHYEQYF; v_gene: TRBV10-3; abundance: .; j_gene: TRBJ2-7; d_gene: .
CDR3nt: TGCGCCAGCAGCTTAACTAGCTCCTTCCCCAATGAGCAGTTCTTC; CDR3aa: CASSLTSSFPNEQFF; v_gene: TRBV5-1; abundance: .; j_gene: TRBJ2-1; d_gene: .
CDR3nt: TGCGCCAGCAGCTCCGGGACAGGGCCTGAAAAACTGTTTTTT; CDR3aa: CASSSGTGPEKLFF; v_gene: TRBV5-1; abundance: .; j_gene: TRBJ1-4; d_gene: TRBD1
CDR3nt: TGTGCCAGCAGCCCATCCTCCTTTGACACAGATACGCAGTATTTT; CDR3aa: CASSPSSFDTDTQYF; v_gene: TRBV11-2; abundance: .; j_gene: TRBJ2-3; d_gene: .
CDR3nt: TGTGCCAGCAGCGTAGACGGGCAGGCCACTGAAGCTTTCTTT; CDR3aa: CASSVDGQATEAFF; v_gene: TRBV9; abundance: .; j_gene: TRBJ1-1; d_gene: .
CDR3nt: TGTGCCAGCAGTTACCGACTGCTAGTAGGCTACGAGCAGTACTTC; CDR3aa: CASSYRLLVGYEQYF; v_gene: TRBV6-6; abundance: .; j_gene: TRBJ2-7; d_gene: .
CDR3nt: TGTGCCAGCACCGAAGGAGGGTTCGGGGAGCAGTACTTC; CDR3aa: CASTEGGFGEQYF; v_gene: TRBV2; abundance: .; j_gene: TRBJ2-7; d_gene: .
CDR3nt: TGCGCCAGCAGTTTAATGGGGCAAAACGAGCAGTTCTTC; CDR3aa: CASSLMGQNEQFF; v_gene: TRBV10-1; abundance: few; j_gene: TRBJ2-1; d_gene: .